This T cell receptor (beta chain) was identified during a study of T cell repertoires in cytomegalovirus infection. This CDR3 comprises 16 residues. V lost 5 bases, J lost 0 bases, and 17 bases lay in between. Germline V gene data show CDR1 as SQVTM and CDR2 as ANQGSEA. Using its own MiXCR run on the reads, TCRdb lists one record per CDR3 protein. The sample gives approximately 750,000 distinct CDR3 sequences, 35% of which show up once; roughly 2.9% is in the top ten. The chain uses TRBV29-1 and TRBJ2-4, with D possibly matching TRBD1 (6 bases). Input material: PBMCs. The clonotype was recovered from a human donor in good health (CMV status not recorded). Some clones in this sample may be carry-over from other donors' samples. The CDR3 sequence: CSVTPPTGGAKNIQYF. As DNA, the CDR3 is TGCAGCGTTACCCCTCCGACAGGAGGAGCCAAAAACATTCAGTACTTC.